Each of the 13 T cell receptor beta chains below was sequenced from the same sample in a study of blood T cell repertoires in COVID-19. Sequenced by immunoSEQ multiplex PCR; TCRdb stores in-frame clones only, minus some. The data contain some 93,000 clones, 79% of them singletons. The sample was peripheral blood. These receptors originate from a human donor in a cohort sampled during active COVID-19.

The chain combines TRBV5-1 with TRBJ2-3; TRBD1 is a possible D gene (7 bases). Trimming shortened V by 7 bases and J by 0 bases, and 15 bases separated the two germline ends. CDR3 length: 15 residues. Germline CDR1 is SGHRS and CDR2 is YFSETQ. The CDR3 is CASGRDSTSTDTQYF. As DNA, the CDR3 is TGCGCCAGCGGGCGGGACAGCACTAGCACAGATACGCAGTATTTT.

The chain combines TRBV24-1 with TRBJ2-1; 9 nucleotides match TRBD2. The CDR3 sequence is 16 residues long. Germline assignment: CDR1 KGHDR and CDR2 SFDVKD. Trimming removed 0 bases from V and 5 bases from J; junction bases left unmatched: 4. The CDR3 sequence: CATSDLRLAGHNEQFF. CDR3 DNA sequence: TGTGCCACCAGTGATTTGCGGCTAGCGGGACACAATGAGCAGTTCTTC.

The CDR3 sequence is CASSLSGLEQYF. In nucleotides, the CDR3 is TGTGCCAGCAGCTTATCGGGGTTAGAGCAGTACTTC. The V and J genes are TRBV13 and TRBJ2-7; TRBD2 is a possible D gene (5 bases). CDR3 length equals 12 residues. Germline CDR1 is PRHDT and CDR2 is FYEKMQ (reference sequence). Trimming removed 2 bases from V and 7 bases from J, with 9 bases in between.

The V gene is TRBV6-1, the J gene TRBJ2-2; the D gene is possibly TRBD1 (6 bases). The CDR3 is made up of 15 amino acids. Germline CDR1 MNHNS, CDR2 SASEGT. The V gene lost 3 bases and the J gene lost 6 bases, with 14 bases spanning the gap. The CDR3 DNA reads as TGTGCCAGCAGTGAGTGGGGGCAAGACTCCGGGGAGCTGTTTTTT. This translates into CASSEWGQDSGELFF.

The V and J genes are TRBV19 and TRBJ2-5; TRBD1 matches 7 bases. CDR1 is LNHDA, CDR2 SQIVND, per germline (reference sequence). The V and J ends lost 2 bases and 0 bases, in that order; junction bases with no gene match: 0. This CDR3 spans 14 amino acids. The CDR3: CASSIQGDQETQYF. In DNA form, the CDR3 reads TGTGCCAGTAGTATACAGGGGGACCAAGAGACCCAGTACTTC.

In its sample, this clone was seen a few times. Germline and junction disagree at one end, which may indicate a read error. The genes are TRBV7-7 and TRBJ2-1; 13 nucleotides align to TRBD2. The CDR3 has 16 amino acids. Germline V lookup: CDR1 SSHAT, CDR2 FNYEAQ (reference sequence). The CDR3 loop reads CASSLLAGGPFNEQFF. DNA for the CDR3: TGTGCTAGCAGCTTACTAGCGGGAGGGCCGTTCAATGAGCAGTTCTTC.

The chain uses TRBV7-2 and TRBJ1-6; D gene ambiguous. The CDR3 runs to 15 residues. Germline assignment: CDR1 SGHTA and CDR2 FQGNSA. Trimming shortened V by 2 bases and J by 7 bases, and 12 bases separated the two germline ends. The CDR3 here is CASSLNPGGNSPLHF. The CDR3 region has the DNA TGTGCCAGCAGCTTAAACCCAGGCGGGAATTCACCCCTCCACTTT.

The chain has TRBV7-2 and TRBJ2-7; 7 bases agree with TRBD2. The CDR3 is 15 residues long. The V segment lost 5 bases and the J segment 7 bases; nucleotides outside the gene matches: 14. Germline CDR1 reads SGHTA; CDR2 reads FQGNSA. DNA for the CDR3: TGTGCCAGCAGCGGGATGCCGGGGGGTCGCGGGGAGCAGTACTTC. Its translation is CASSGMPGGRGEQYF.

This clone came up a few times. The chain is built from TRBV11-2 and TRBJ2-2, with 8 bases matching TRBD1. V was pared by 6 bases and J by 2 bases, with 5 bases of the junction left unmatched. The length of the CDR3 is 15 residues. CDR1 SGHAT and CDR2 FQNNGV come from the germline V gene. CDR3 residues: CASRTTGANTGELFF. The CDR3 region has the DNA TGTGCCAGCAGAACGACAGGGGCCAACACCGGGGAGCTGTTTTTT.

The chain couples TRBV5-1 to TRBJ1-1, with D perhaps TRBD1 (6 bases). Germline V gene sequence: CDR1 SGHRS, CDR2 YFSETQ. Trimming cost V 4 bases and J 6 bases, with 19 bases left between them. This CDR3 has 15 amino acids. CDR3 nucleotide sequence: TGCGCCAGCAGCGTTGTGGCAAGGGGGTCCGCTGAAGCTTTCTTT. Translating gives CASSVVARGSAEAFF.

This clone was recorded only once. CDR3 DNA: TGCGCCAGCAGCCCCTCGGGGGGGCTGACCCCATATGGCTACACCTTC. Amino acids: CASSPSGGLTPYGYTF. This chain joins TRBV5-1 and TRBJ1-2; maybe TRBD1 (6 bases). Germline CDR1 SGHRS, CDR2 YFSETQ. V dropped 4 bases and J dropped 5 bases, with 21 bases sitting between them. The CDR3 loop spans 16 amino acids.

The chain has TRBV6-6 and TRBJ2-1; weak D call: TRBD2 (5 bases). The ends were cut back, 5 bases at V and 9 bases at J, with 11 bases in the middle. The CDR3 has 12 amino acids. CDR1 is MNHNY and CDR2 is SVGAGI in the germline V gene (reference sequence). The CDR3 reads CASSHTRGEQFF. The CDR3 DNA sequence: TGTGCCAGCAGTCACACCCGGGGTGAGCAGTTCTTC.

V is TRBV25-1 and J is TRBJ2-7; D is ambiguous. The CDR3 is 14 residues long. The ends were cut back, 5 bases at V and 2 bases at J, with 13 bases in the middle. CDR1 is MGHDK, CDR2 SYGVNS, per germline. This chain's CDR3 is CASSPRASAYEQYF. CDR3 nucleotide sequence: TGTGCCAGCAGTCCCCGCGCCAGCGCCTACGAGCAGTACTTC.